A selection of T cell receptor beta chains follows, all from one sample in a study of CD8 T cells in ankylosing spondylitis. One entry per CDR3 protein results from TCRdb running MiXCR on the 5' RACE reads. This repertoire shows fewer than 550,000 distinct CDR3 sequences, approximately 5% found once; its top ten account for around 3.4%. What was sequenced was blood, either unsorted or a sorted T cell fraction (not recorded which). The receptors derive from a male donor with ankylosing spondylitis. The CDR3 runs from the conserved cysteine through the conserved F or W. The order of the fields is V gene, clone size, J gene, CDR3 protein. Part of the rows lack a size; the others show once, few, many or a class for expanded clones.

V: TRBV10-3
size: few
J: TRBJ1-6
CDR3: CAISMTDTNSPLHF

V: TRBV12-3/TRBV12-4
size: many
J: TRBJ2-7
CDR3: CASSLMGAVEQYF

V: TRBV11-1
size: many
J: TRBJ2-1
CDR3: CASSFLAGRSYNEQFF

V: TRBV5-1
size: many
J: TRBJ2-3
CDR3: CASGVSDTQYF

V: TRBV15
size: -
J: TRBJ2-3
CDR3: CATSRSTATDTQYF

V: TRBV27
size: many
J: TRBJ2-7
CDR3: CASSLTLTNEQYF

V: TRBV20-1
size: many
J: TRBJ2-1
CDR3: CSAPERGINEQFF

V: TRBV27
size: many
J: TRBJ1-2
CDR3: CASSSAGRLYGYTF

V: TRBV30
size: -
J: TRBJ1-2
CDR3: CAWRPGGHGYTF

V: TRBV20-1
size: many
J: TRBJ1-1
CDR3: CSARRDSTKAFF

V: TRBV20-1
size: many
J: TRBJ1-5
CDR3: CSASSGGSSQPQHF

V: TRBV5-1
size: many
J: TRBJ1-6
CDR3: CASSLGTGSYSPLHF

V: TRBV28
size: many
J: TRBJ2-3
CDR3: CASRLLGWGTDTQYF

V: TRBV29-1
size: many
J: TRBJ1-2
CDR3: CSVEAQGWANYGYTF

V: TRBV5-1
size: many
J: TRBJ2-7
CDR3: CASSLERGMEQYF

V: TRBV9
size: many
J: TRBJ2-4
CDR3: CASSAGGQGKHIQYF

V: TRBV7-9
size: many
J: TRBJ2-5
CDR3: CASSSGTSGETQYF

V: TRBV7-9
size: many
J: TRBJ2-1
CDR3: CASSQSRGNNEQFF

V: TRBV11-1
size: few
J: TRBJ2-6
CDR3: CASSPQGQGPSSGANVLTF

V: TRBV5-6
size: many
J: TRBJ2-1
CDR3: CASSLGLLKEQFF

V: TRBV5-1
size: few
J: TRBJ2-5
CDR3: CASSLAGQGRAETQYF

V: TRBV7-2
size: many
J: TRBJ2-3
CDR3: CASRLWGAGGTDTQYF

V: TRBV30
size: many
J: TRBJ1-2
CDR3: CACRGTGNYGYTF

V: TRBV20-1
size: many
J: TRBJ1-2
CDR3: CSAGTSDGYTF

V: TRBV7-9
size: many
J: TRBJ1-1
CDR3: CASSPRQGFDTEAFF

V: TRBV28
size: many
J: TRBJ2-7
CDR3: CASGLRKQYF

V: TRBV18
size: many
J: TRBJ1-1
CDR3: CASSFPGGTEAFF

V: TRBV4-3
size: few
J: TRBJ1-2
CDR3: CASSQAAGGYYGYTF

V: TRBV5-1
size: once
J: TRBJ2-4
CDR3: CASSFGQQNIQYF

V: TRBV6-5
size: many
J: TRBJ1-1
CDR3: CASTRNTEAFF

V: TRBV29-1
size: many
J: TRBJ1-5
CDR3: CSVGEGLNQPQHF

V: TRBV10-1
size: many
J: TRBJ1-1
CDR3: CASRPDMTAEAFF

V: TRBV12-3/TRBV12-4
size: many
J: TRBJ1-5
CDR3: CASSSLGPQHF

V: TRBV6-5
size: many
J: TRBJ2-3
CDR3: CASSYGGVSTDTQYF

V: TRBV11-3
size: many
J: TRBJ2-3
CDR3: CASSFGSANTQYF

V: TRBV20-1
size: many
J: TRBJ1-3
CDR3: CSATQGSGNTIYF

V: TRBV7-9
size: many
J: TRBJ1-1
CDR3: CASSQGTVTEAFF

V: TRBV27
size: few
J: TRBJ2-7
CDR3: CASSPGGGPYEQYF

V: TRBV5-1
size: many
J: TRBJ2-7
CDR3: CASSTAGGRSYEQYF

V: TRBV6-1
size: many
J: TRBJ2-3
CDR3: CASSRLVGADTQYF

V: TRBV7-9
size: few
J: TRBJ2-7
CDR3: CASSHRDRAHEQYF

V: TRBV20-1
size: many
J: TRBJ1-2
CDR3: CSARDHLGVYTF

V: TRBV6-2/TRBV6-3
size: many
J: TRBJ2-1
CDR3: CASSYWTGYNEQFF

V: TRBV6-5
size: many
J: TRBJ1-6
CDR3: CASSYSAVLNSPLHF